The T cell receptor beta chain under discussion was sequenced for a study of cytomegalovirus exposure and HLA in healthy donors. General study results and limits: The authors later linked a missense DCLRE1C variant to TCR beta V- and J-gene trimming.

PCR employed 60 Vbeta and 13 Jbeta primers. Sequencing used immunoSEQ multiplex PCR; TCRdb keeps in-frame clones, though not all of them. Of about 130,000 clones in the sample, 65% to 75% were seen once. With respect to this clone: The antigen is undetermined.

The material sequenced was PBMCs. The clonotype originates from a woman between 50 and 59 years old in good health and CMV-seropositive.

The CDR3 reads CASSIGAAKTDTQYF. DNA for the CDR3: TGTGCCAGTAGTATAGGAGCGGCTAAAACAGATACGCAGTATTTT. The chain carries TRBV19 and TRBJ2-3, with D possibly TRBD2 on 5 matching bases. CDR3 length equals 15 residues. Germline assignment: CDR1 LNHDA and CDR2 SQIVND (reference sequence). Trimming left V 1 base short and J 3 bases short, with 11 bases between.